The rows below give T cell receptor beta chains drawn from one sample of a study of cytomegalovirus exposure and HLA in healthy donors. This table comes from immunoSEQ multiplex PCR, and its TCRdb copy is limited to in-frame clones, with some not included. The data show around 78,000 clones, about 78% seen once. Sequenced: PBMCs. These receptors were obtained from a male donor in good health and CMV-seronegative. Both conserved end residues are part of each CDR3. Each record gives: D gene, V gene, clone size, J gene, CDR3 DNA, CDR3 protein. The D gene is left open where the match is weak. Clone size is stated in some rows and not others, as once, few, many or a class when expanded.

D: TRBD2
V: TRBV7-2
size: .
J: TRBJ2-7
DNA: TGTGCCAGCAGCTTAGCGGGGGGGGACTCCTACGAGCAGTACTTC
CDR3: CASSLAGGDSYEQYF

D: .
V: TRBV5-1
size: few
J: TRBJ2-3
DNA: TGCGCCAGCAGCCCGACAGATTCTAGCACAGATACGCAGTATTTT
CDR3: CASSPTDSSTDTQYF

D: .
V: TRBV2
size: .
J: TRBJ2-7
DNA: TGTGCCAGCAGTGAAGCCCGAGGGGGCTCCTACGAGCAGTACTTC
CDR3: CASSEARGGSYEQYF

D: .
V: TRBV19
size: .
J: TRBJ2-7
DNA: TGTGCCAGTAGTAATTATGGTGAGGTCTACGAGCAGTACTTC
CDR3: CASSNYGEVYEQYF

D: .
V: TRBV29-1
size: .
J: TRBJ2-7
DNA: TGCAGCGCGACAGAAGCTACCTACGAGCAGTACTTC
CDR3: CSATEATYEQYF

D: TRBD1
V: TRBV5-1
size: .
J: TRBJ1-1
DNA: TGCGCCAGCAGCACCGACAGGGGGCTAATCGTTGGTACTGAAGCTTTCTTT
CDR3: CASSTDRGLIVGTEAFF

D: .
V: TRBV7-9
size: .
J: TRBJ1-2
DNA: TGTGCCAGCAGCACCGAGACAGGTGCCAACTATGGCTACACCTTC
CDR3: CASSTETGANYGYTF

D: TRBD1
V: TRBV6-6
size: few
J: TRBJ1-2
DNA: TGTGCCAGCAGTTCTACCGGGACAGGGGGTATCTATGGCTACCCCTTC
CDR3: CASSSTGTGGIYGYPF

D: .
V: TRBV5-1
size: .
J: TRBJ1-1
DNA: TGCGCCAGCAGCTGGGAGGGTTACACTGAAGCTTTCTTC
CDR3: CASSWEGYTEAFF

D: .
V: TRBV4-1
size: .
J: TRBJ2-5
DNA: TGCGCCAGCAGCCAAGTGGGGGCTCAGGCGTTGGAGCAGTACTTC
CDR3: CASSQVGAQALEQYF

D: TRBD2
V: TRBV4-2
size: .
J: TRBJ2-7
DNA: TGTGCCAGCAGCCCGCAAGCGGGAGACACCTACGAGCAGTACTTC
CDR3: CASSPQAGDTYEQYF

D: .
V: TRBV19
size: .
J: TRBJ2-6
DNA: TGTGCCAGTAGTCCAGGAAGCTCTGGGGCCAACGTCCTGACTTTC
CDR3: CASSPGSSGANVLTF

D: .
V: TRBV5-1
size: .
J: TRBJ2-7
DNA: TGCGCCAGCAGCTTGGCCTTTGGTCTTCAGGGTGGCGAGCAGTACTTC
CDR3: CASSLAFGLQGGEQYF

D: .
V: TRBV29-1
size: once
J: TRBJ2-2
DNA: TGCAGCGTTGTAGCGAACACCGGGGAGCTGTTTTTT
CDR3: CSVVANTGELFF

D: .
V: TRBV29-1
size: .
J: TRBJ1-1
DNA: TGCAGCGTAATGGTGGGCAGGGTAATGAACACTGAAGCTTTCTTT
CDR3: CSVMVGRVMNTEAFF

D: .
V: TRBV14
size: .
J: TRBJ1-5
DNA: TGTGCCAGCAGCCAAGCCGCCCAGGGATCACGGAGTCAGCCCCAGCATTTT
CDR3: CASSQAAQGSRSQPQHF

D: TRBD2
V: TRBV19
size: .
J: TRBJ2-5
DNA: TGTGCCAGTAGTCCGCGGGGGGGGGAAGAGACCCAGTACTTC
CDR3: CASSPRGGEETQYF

D: .
V: TRBV4-1
size: .
J: TRBJ2-1
DNA: TGCGCCAGCAGCCAAGTTCAGGGCGAGCAGTTCTTC
CDR3: CASSQVQGEQFF

D: TRBD1
V: TRBV19
size: once
J: TRBJ1-1
DNA: TGTGCCAGTAGTATCCCGGGACAGGGGGCAGGCACTGAAGCTTTCTTT
CDR3: CASSIPGQGAGTEAFF

D: TRBD2
V: TRBV18
size: once
J: TRBJ2-3
DNA: TGTGCCAGCTCACCAAGGCTGACTAGCGGGATGACAGATACGCAGTATTTT
CDR3: CASSPRLTSGMTDTQYF

D: .
V: TRBV28
size: .
J: TRBJ2-5
DNA: TGTGCCAGCAGTGGGACAATCAAGAGGGAGACCCAGTACTTC
CDR3: CASSGTIKRETQYF